The 10 T cell receptor beta chains given below trace back to one sample, sequenced in a study of T cell responses to AZD1222 COVID-19 vaccine. Clones were read by immunoSEQ multiplex PCR, and TCRdb kept only the in-frame ones, dropping some. The sample shows approximately 190,000 clones, 90% to 95% of them seen only once. The material sequenced was peripheral blood, taken on day 0 of AZD1222 vaccination. These receptors originate from an adult in good health.

The rearrangement uses TRBV3-1 (or the pseudogene TRBV3-2) and TRBJ2-2; weak D call: TRBD1 (6 bases). The V gene's germline CDR1 is LGHDT and CDR2 YNNKEL (reference sequence). The V gene lost 5 bases and the J gene lost 6 bases, with 13 bases spanning the gap. The CDR3 is 14 amino acids. The CDR3 region has the DNA TGTGCCAGCAGCTACAGGGAGTCTCCCGGGGAGCTGTTTTTT. It codes for CASSYRESPGELFF.

The V gene is TRBV7-2, the J gene TRBJ2-2, with D possibly TRBD2 on 6 matching bases. Trimming removed 9 bases from V and 1 base from J, with 9 bases in between. This CDR3 is built from 13 residues. From germline, CDR1 is SGHTA and CDR2 FQGNSA. For the CDR3, the DNA is TGTGCCAGAGGGCGGGAGAACACCGGGGAGCTGTTTTTT. As protein: CARGRENTGELFF.

The chain has TRBV11-2 and TRBJ1-3; no clear D gene. The CDR3 covers 14 residues. Trimming left V 4 bases short and J 0 bases short, with 7 bases between. Germline V gives CDR1 SGHAT, CDR2 FQNNGV. The CDR3 DNA is TGTGCCAGCAGCTCTGTGATCTCTGGAAACACCATATATTTT. The encoded protein is CASSSVISGNTIYF.

This clone was detected only once. The chain uses TRBV10-3 and TRBJ2-3; no reliable D call. The CDR3 length is 11 residues. V lost 6 bases to trimming and J lost 2 bases, with 3 bases between them. Germline V lookup: CDR1 ENHRY, CDR2 SYGVKD. CDR3 in DNA: TGTGCCATCAGCACCACAGATACGCAGTATTTT. This encodes CAISTTDTQYF.

This clone showed up just once. V usage is TRBV30 and J usage is TRBJ2-3, with D unresolved. The germline V and J ends were trimmed by 4 bases and 4 bases, with 3 bases remaining between them. The CDR3 runs to 10 residues. Germline CDR1 and CDR2: GTSNPN and SVGIG (reference sequence). In DNA, the CDR3 is TGTGCCTGGATGGCAGATACGCAGTATTTT. This encodes CAWMADTQYF.

The chain is built from TRBV6-2 or TRBV6-3 and TRBJ2-1; tentatively, D is TRBD2 (6 bases). Germline V gene lookup returns CDR1 MNHEY and CDR2 SVGEGT. Trimming removed 8 bases from V and 7 bases from J, with 15 bases in between. The CDR3 loop spans 13 amino acids. CDR3 protein: CASGPGVMNEQFF. The DNA for the CDR3 is TGTGCCAGCGGCCCGGGAGTCATGAATGAGCAGTTCTTC.

This chain links TRBV6-5 with TRBJ1-5; 9 positions match TRBD1. Germline CDR1 is MNHEY and CDR2 is SVGAGI. The V segment lost 5 bases and the J segment 1 base; nucleotides outside the gene matches: 3. This CDR3 is 15 amino acids long. CDR3 sequence reads: CASSTGQGSNQPQHF. CDR3 sequence (DNA): TGTGCCAGCAGTACTGGACAGGGGAGCAATCAGCCCCAGCATTTT.

This chain joins TRBV2 and TRBJ2-2; D is uncertain. The V gene lost 2 bases and the J gene lost 4 bases, with 5 bases spanning the gap. Per the germline V gene, CDR1 is SNHLY and CDR2 is FYNNEI. This CDR3 has 13 amino acids. CDR3 region: CASSEITTGELFF. In DNA, the CDR3 is TGTGCCAGCAGTGAAATTACCACCGGGGAGCTGTTTTTT.

The chain links TRBV18 to TRBJ2-1; 7 bases are a match to TRBD1. The ends lost 1 base at V and 0 bases at J; junction bases unmatched: 3. Germline loops: CDR1 KGHSH, CDR2 LQKENI. The CDR3 extends over 16 amino acids. CDR3 in amino acids: CASSPQQGSSYNEQFF. CDR3 bases: TGTGCCAGCTCACCACAACAGGGGAGCTCCTACAATGAGCAGTTCTTC.

The genes are TRBV7-9 and TRBJ1-1; D not certain. The CDR3 totals 15 residues. V gave up 1 base and J gave up 1 base, with 10 bases separating them. The germline V gene has CDR1 SEHNR and CDR2 FQNEAQ (reference sequence). CDR3 in DNA: TGTGCCAGCAGCTTAGTAGTTGGGAGGAACACTGAAGCTTTCTTT. It specifies CASSLVVGRNTEAFF.